The subject of this entry is one T cell receptor (beta chain). This clone showed up just once. Its antigen is unknown. There are no base qualities to consult, and no much larger clone falls within one base. Measured from the cysteine to the phenylalanine, the CDR3 is 15 residues long. Only the CDR3 region is kept as DNA, spanning 45 bases read in frame from base 1. CDR1 and CDR2 are read off the germline V gene (reference sequence) as MNHNY and SVGAGI. From V the trimming removes 5 bases and from J it removes 5 bases, while the gene matches leave 5 bases of the junction unaccounted for. The trial excluded patients who had a history of autoimmune disease or were on systemic immunosuppression. In every dose cohort, peripheral blood was drawn for TCR sequencing at baseline, cycle 4 day 1, and cycle 7 day 1. The samples were taken from a phase I, first-in-human, multicenter, open-label dose-escalation trial of ivuxolimab. Adults with locally advanced or metastatic head and neck squamous cell, hepatocellular, melanoma or renal cell carcinoma were enrolled in the trial. Before TCR sequencing, CD4+ and CD8+ T cells were separately sorted from peripheral blood.

Genomic DNA was extracted from sorted cells for sequencing of the TCRbeta CDR3 region. TCRbeta CDR3 regions were sequenced using the immunoSEQ Assay. The source is immuneACCESS, and TCRdb retained only in-frame sequences with V and J called. Part of the clones is not carried over; for the studies checked, unresolved V genes explain less than half of this, and the remainder is unexplained. The sample table lists roughly 29,000 clones, 80% to 95% of them with a count of one. The leading ten clones occupy about 9.4% of the sample. The source of the sample is a study of OX40 agonist ivuxolimab in advanced cancers. In terms of the full investigation: The costimulatory receptor OX40 (CD134) was targeted by ivuxolimab, a fully human IgG2 agonistic monoclonal antibody. A male proportion of around 81% and a mean age of about 60 years, ranging from about 23 to 90, were recorded for the dose-escalation cohort. Partial responses occurred in three dose-escalation patients, of whom one had hepatocellular carcinoma and two had cutaneous melanoma. The paper covers the monotherapy dose-escalation part of the phase I ivuxolimab trial, which included N ≈ 52 patients. Peripheral TCRbeta sequencing aimed to test whether ivuxolimab altered TCR sequence diversity and caused clonal T-cell expansion. Among the roughly 50 dose-escalation patients, some 19 had hepatocellular carcinoma, 15 or so melanoma, 9 renal cell carcinoma and 9 head and neck cancer. Intravenous ivuxolimab was administered to patients every 2 weeks at six dose levels: 0.01, 0.1, 0.3, 1.5, 3 and 10 mg/kg. Prior anti-PD-1, anti-PD-L1 or anti-CTLA-4 therapy was permitted, and about two fifths of dose-escalation patients had received checkpoint inhibitors.

Study-level results and caveats: Clonal expansion of both CD4+ and CD8+ blood T cells was observed from baseline to week 6 at doses 0.1 to 3.0 mg/kg. Low levels of normalized T-cell clonal expansion were also shown by some nonresponding patients. The antigen specificity of the clonally expanded peripheral T cells was not determined. In partial responders in the 0.1-3.0 mg/kg groups, normalized peripheral clonal expansion was found to be among the lowest, especially among CD8+ T cells. After ivuxolimab, CD8+ T cells had more expanded clones than CD4+ T cells on average.

Sequenced here: CD4+ or CD8+ T cells sorted from blood, sampled in a trial of the OX40 agonist ivuxolimab. Recombination linked TRBV6-6 to TRBJ1-6; 8 central bases correspond to TRBD1. This clonotype originated in an adult with an advanced solid tumor such as melanoma, head and neck, liver or kidney cancer. At the DNA level, the sequence is TGTGCCAGCAGTACCGGGACAGGCGATAATTCACCCCTCCACTTT. It translates as CASSTGTGDNSPLHF.